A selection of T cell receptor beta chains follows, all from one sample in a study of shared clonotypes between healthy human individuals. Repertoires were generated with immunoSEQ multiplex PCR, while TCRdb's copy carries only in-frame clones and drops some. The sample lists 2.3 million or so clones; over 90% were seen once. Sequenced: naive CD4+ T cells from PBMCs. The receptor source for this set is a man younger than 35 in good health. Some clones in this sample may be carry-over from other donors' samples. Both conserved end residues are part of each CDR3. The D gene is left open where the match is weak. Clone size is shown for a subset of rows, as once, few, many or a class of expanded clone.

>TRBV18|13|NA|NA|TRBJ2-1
CASSPGSVNEQFF
TGTGCCAGCTCACCAGGATCCGTGAATGAGCAGTTCTTC
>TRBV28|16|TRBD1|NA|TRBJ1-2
CASSLGDRGVFYGYTF
TGTGCCAGCAGTTTAGGTGACAGGGGGGTGTTCTATGGCTACACCTTC
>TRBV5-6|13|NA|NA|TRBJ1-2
CASTTRDTYGYTF
TGTGCCAGCACCACTCGGGACACCTATGGCTACACCTTC
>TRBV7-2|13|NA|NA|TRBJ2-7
CASSSRQTYEQYF
TGTGCCAGCAGCTCACGCCAGACGTACGAGCAGTACTTC
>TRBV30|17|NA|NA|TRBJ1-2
CAWRPGRVSHLTYGYTF
TGTGCCTGGAGGCCTGGGAGGGTTTCTCATTTGACCTATGGCTACACCTTC
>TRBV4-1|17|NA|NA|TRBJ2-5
CASSQDGGAPTKETQYF
TGCGCCAGCAGCCAAGATGGGGGAGCTCCGACGAAAGAGACCCAGTACTTC
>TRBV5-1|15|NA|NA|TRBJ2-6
CASSLVGSGANVLTF
TGCGCCAGCAGCTTGGTAGGGTCTGGGGCCAACGTCCTGACTTTC
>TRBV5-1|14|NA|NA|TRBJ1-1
CASSPQGKGTEAFF
TGCGCCAGCAGCCCACAGGGCAAGGGCACTGAAGCTTTCTTT
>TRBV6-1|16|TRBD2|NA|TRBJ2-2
CASSEWLAGNTGELFF
TGTGCCAGCAGTGAATGGCTAGCGGGGAACACCGGGGAGCTGTTTTTT
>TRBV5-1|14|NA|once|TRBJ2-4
CASSLAGERAIQYF
TGCGCCAGCAGCTTGGCCGGGGAACGGGCCATTCAGTACTTC
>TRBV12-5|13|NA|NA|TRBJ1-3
CASAGSSGNTIYF
TGTGCTAGTGCCGGGAGTTCTGGAAACACCATATATTTT
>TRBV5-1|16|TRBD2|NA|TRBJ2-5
CASSGTGGIRRETQYF
TGCGCCAGCAGCGGAACCGGGGGGATCCGGAGGGAGACCCAGTACTTC
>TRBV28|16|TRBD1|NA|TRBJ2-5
CASTKVGTGLLETQYF
TGTGCCAGCACCAAGGTGGGGACAGGGTTATTGGAGACCCAGTACTTC
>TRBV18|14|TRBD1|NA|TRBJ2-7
CASSPTGGIREQYF
TGTGCCAGCTCACCTACAGGGGGGATAAGGGAGCAGTACTTC
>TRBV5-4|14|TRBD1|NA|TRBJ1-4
CASSLKQGVGKLFF
TGTGCCAGCAGCTTGAAACAGGGGGTCGGAAAACTGTTTTTT
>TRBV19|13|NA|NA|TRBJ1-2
CASSITGANGYTF
TGTGCCAGTAGTATTACGGGGGCCAATGGCTACACCTTC
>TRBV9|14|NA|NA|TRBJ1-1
CASSPHRQPPEAFF
TGTGCCAGCAGCCCGCACCGACAGCCGCCCGAAGCTTTCTTT
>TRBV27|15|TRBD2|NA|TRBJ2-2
CASSLNAGEFGELFF
TGTGCCAGCAGTTTAAATGCGGGGGAGTTCGGGGAGCTGTTTTTT